This T cell receptor (beta chain) was obtained from a study of CD8+ T cells in alopecia areata. The count of this clone is one. CD4+ and CD8+ T cells were sorted from PBMCs stained for CD3, CD4 and CD8. Reverse transcribed after extraction, RNA yielded cDNA as the sequencing template. Sequenced by immunoSEQ multiplex PCR; TCRdb stores in-frame clones only, minus some. The data contain about 130,000 clones, about 47% of them singletons. This clonotype originated in a human donor with alopecia areata. Material: CD8+ T cells sorted from blood, obtained at week 0.

This CDR3 reads CASSRPPGVDQPQHF. DNA of the CDR3: TGTGCCAGCAGCCGCCCCCCGGGTGTGGATCAGCCCCAGCATTTT. The chain combines TRBV9 with TRBJ1-5; D is unresolved. Per the germline V gene, CDR1 is SGDLS and CDR2 is YYNGEE. The CDR3 sequence is 15 residues long. Trimming removed 4 bases from V and 5 bases from J, with 16 bases in between.